This T cell receptor (beta chain) was sequenced during a study of vaccination effects on CD4 cells after COVID-19. Deletions cut 6 bases from V and 5 bases from J, with 10 bases between. This CDR3 contains 12 residues. Germline loops: CDR1 SGHNT, CDR2 YENEEA. Using viral peptide pools, the ViraFEST assay grew out antigen-specific CD4+ T cells prior to sequencing. Culturing for 10 days preceded CD4+ T cell isolation. Participants received two doses of either the BNT162b2 or mRNA-1273 vaccine. Vaccine recipients, nucleocapsid antibody negative, had no prior SARS-CoV-2 infection. The study's findings and limits: Nearly all vaccine-induced clones in healthy recipients recognized only SARS-CoV-2. Vaccine- and infection-induced clones showed marked clonal contraction late following vaccination.

The assay was immunoSEQ multiplex PCR, and TCRdb's table has in-frame clones only and misses some. Counted here are about 22,000 clones, 69% occurring once; the ten biggest clones make up around 8.2%. In regard to this clone: Its antigen is not identified.

The V and J genes are TRBV11-3 and TRBJ1-1, with D possibly being TRBD1 (5 bases). The TCR sequence derives from a human donor who received a COVID-19 vaccine. Source: CD4+ T cells from PBMCs cultured with SARS-CoV-2 spike peptides, taken after COVID-19 vaccination. The CDR3 coding sequence is TGTGCCAGCAGTGACAGAGAGACTGAAGCTTTCTTT. Its translation: CASSDRETEAFF.